The entry below describes one TCR beta chain. In the study's own analysis: Counts of nucleated cells, estimated from reference gene primer amplification, were obtained. Sequencing was performed with immunoSEQ multiplex PCR; in TCRdb, only in-frame clones are kept and a portion is missing. The DNA gave D and trimming, while V, J and clone size come from that table. The sample has roughly 230,000 clones; around 85% are singletons. This record belongs to a study of blood T cell repertoires in COVID-19. As for the study in general: The United States, Italy and Spain supplied acute and convalescent COVID-19 samples. T cells, B-cell-depleted T cells, or PBMCs provided the cDNA or gDNA that served as material.

The material sequenced was peripheral blood. This receptor was identified in a woman of 80 years or more with acute or convalescent COVID-19.

CDR3 sequence reads: CASSLSVGSFTEAFF. CDR3 nucleotide sequence: TGTGCCAGCAGTTTATCCGTGGGCAGTTTCACTGAAGCTTTCTTT. The V and J genes are TRBV28 and TRBJ1-1, with unresolved D. Germline V gene lookup returns CDR1 MDHEN and CDR2 SYDVKM. The CDR3 has 15 residues. V was cut by 1 base and J by 4 bases, with 13 bases left in between.